This T cell receptor (beta chain) was profiled in a study of blood T cells in healthy people across ages. Points from the study as a whole: Long-lived donors had more naive CD4+ cells and higher diversity than aged donors. Not knowing donor CMV status may have confounded expanded clonotype changes. Roughly linear age-related decline in beta diversity appeared, significant by age 40.

Regarding this clonotype: Its antigen remains unknown.

This CDR3 has 14 residues. V shed 0 bases and J shed 4 bases, with 9 bases lying between them. CDR1 SGHRS and CDR2 YFSETQ come from the germline V gene. Primed by a sample-barcoded 5' primer and a J-beta primer mix, a second PCR proceeded for roughly 6 to 12 cycles. TCRdb processed the 5' RACE reads anew with MiXCR; each CDR3 protein has one entry. In the table there are about 940,000 distinct CDR3 sequences, around 46% of which are singletons. Donors gave roughly 10 milliliters of peripheral blood apiece. Sequencing used blood. The sequence came from a man aged 30-40 years in good health. V gene TRBV5-1 combines with J gene TRBJ2-3; tentatively, D is TRBD2 (5 bases). For the CDR3, the DNA is TGCGCCAGCAGCTTGGGAGGGAGCTCAGATACGCAGTATTTT. Its translation: CASSLGGSSDTQYF.